This T cell receptor (beta chain) derives from a study of blood T cells in healthy people across ages. The sample holds a few counts of this clonotype. This CDR3 is 14 amino acids long. Germline V gives CDR1 LGHDT, CDR2 YNNKEL (reference sequence). Deletions cut 3 bases from V and 3 bases from J, with 11 bases between. For the second PCR, which ran for 7 to 11 cycles, a sample-barcoded 5' primer and a J-beta primer mix were used. Every cDNA was tagged by a template-switch adaptor with 12 random nucleotides. TCRdb processed the 5' RACE reads anew with MiXCR; each CDR3 protein has one entry. This table has about 640,000 distinct CDR3 sequences, about 53% appearing once.

The chain uses TRBV3-1 and TRBJ2-5; D is perhaps TRBD1 (5 bases). The sequencing input was blood. The TCR was taken from a man aged 60 to 69 in good health. This CDR3 is CASSQAGWEETQYF. DNA of the CDR3: TGTGCCAGCAGCCAGGCAGGGTGGGAAGAGACCCAGTACTTC.